This T cell receptor beta chain was sequenced during a study of resident and recirculating memory T cells in vitiligo. Profiling relied on immunoSEQ multiplex PCR, and the TCRdb table lists in-frame clones only, not all of them. Counted here are fewer than 80,000 clones, roughly nine tenths occurring once; the ten biggest clones make up around 4.9%. The CDR3 spans 15 residues. V lost 2 bases to trimming and J lost 3 bases; unmatched junction nucleotides: 5. Germline V lookup: CDR1 SGHTA, CDR2 FQGTGA. The sample consisted of blood. The J gene is TRBJ2-3, the V gene TRBV7-3; 7 positions agree with TRBD2. This receptor was obtained from a male donor with vitiligo. CDR3 amino acids: CASSLVGGGTDTQYF. In DNA, the CDR3 is TGTGCCAGCAGCTTAGTGGGGGGAGGGACAGATACGCAGTATTTT.